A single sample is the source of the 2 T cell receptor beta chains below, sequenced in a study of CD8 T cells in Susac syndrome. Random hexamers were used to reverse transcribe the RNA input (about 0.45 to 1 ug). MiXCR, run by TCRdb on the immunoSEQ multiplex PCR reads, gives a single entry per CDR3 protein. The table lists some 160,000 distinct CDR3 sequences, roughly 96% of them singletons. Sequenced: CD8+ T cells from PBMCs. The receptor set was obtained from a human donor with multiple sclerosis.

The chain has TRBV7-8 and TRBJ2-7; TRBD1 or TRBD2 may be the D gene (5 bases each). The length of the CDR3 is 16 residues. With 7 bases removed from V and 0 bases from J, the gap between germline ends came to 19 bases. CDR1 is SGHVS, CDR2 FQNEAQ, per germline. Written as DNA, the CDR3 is TGTGCCAGCACGGCTGGCGTGGCAGGGAGCTCCTACGAGCAGTACTTC. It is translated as CASTAGVAGSSYEQYF.

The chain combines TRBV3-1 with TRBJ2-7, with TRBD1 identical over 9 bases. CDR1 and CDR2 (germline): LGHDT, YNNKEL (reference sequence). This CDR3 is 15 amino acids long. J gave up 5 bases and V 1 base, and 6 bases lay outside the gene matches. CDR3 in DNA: TGTGCCAGCAGCCAAGTGGCGGGACAGGGTAACGAGCAGTACTTC. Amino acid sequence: CASSQVAGQGNEQYF.